This is a list of T cell receptor beta chains from one sample in a study of OX40 agonist ivuxolimab in advanced cancers. Libraries were prepared by immunoSEQ multiplex PCR; TCRdb keeps only in-frame clonotypes and omits some of them. Of around 69,000 clones detected, 83% appear once; the ten largest clones hold approximately 0.63%. The input for sequencing was CD4+ or CD8+ T cells sorted from blood, taken in a trial of the OX40 agonist ivuxolimab. The origin of the receptors is an adult with an advanced solid tumor such as melanoma, head and neck, liver or kidney cancer. Both conserved end residues are part of each CDR3. Fields, in order: J gene, CDR3 length, D gene, clone size, V gene, CDR3 DNA, CDR3 protein. D genes are given only for firm matches. Rows give clone size only sometimes, using once, few, many, or a class for an expanded clone.

TRBJ1-5	14	TRBD1	.	TRBV4-2	TGTGCCAGCAGCCCGGCAGGGGGGGATCAGCCCCAGCATTTT	CASSPAGGDQPQHF
TRBJ2-7	12	.	.	TRBV30	TGTGCCCAGGAGCAAGGAGGGTACGAGCAGTACTTC	CAQEQGGYEQYF
TRBJ2-2	14	.	.	TRBV21-1	TGTGCCAGCAGCAGACAAACGGGCACCGGGGAGCTGTTTTTT	CASSRQTGTGELFF
TRBJ2-7	12	.	.	TRBV30	TGTGCCTGGAGTCTCGACACCTACGAGCAGTACTTC	CAWSLDTYEQYF
TRBJ1-2	14	.	few	TRBV18	TGTGCCAGCTCACAAGACACGCCTCTCTATGGCTACACCTTC	CASSQDTPLYGYTF
TRBJ2-6	18	.	.	TRBV7-9	TGTGCCAGCAGCCGCAATTTAACCATGACAAAGTCGGGCCAACGTCCTGACTTC	CASSRNLTMTKSGQRPDF
TRBJ2-7	12	.	.	TRBV6-1	TGTGCCAGCTCGCCCCAGGGAGACGAGCAGTACTTC	CASSPQGDEQYF
TRBJ1-5	13	TRBD1	.	TRBV29-1	TGCAGCGCACAGGGGGCTATGGATCAGCCCCAGCATTTT	CSAQGAMDQPQHF
TRBJ1-1	13	.	.	TRBV2	TGTGCCAGCGAGAAGGAGATGGACACTGAAGCTTTCTTT	CASEKEMDTEAFF
TRBJ1-1	15	.	.	TRBV9	TGTGCCAGCAGCGTAGTACCGGGTGTGGACACTGAAGCTTTCTTT	CASSVVPGVDTEAFF
TRBJ1-5	15	.	.	TRBV28	TGTGCCAGCAGTTTGGGCCGTTACGGCAATCAGCCCCAGCATTTT	CASSLGRYGNQPQHF
TRBJ2-5	12	.	.	TRBV5-4	TGTGCCAGCAGCTTGCCGGGGGAGACCCAGTACTTC	CASSLPGETQYF